This passage covers 8 T cell receptor beta chains from one sample sequenced in a study of T cell clonality in common variable immunodeficiency. Findings of the study overall: Reportedly, TCR beta sequences from common variable immunodeficiency showed fewer deletions and N-nucleotide insertions.

These receptors lack a known antigen. Method: immunoSEQ multiplex PCR; TCRdb's copy keeps in-frame clones and lacks some. The sample was found to contain over 15,000 clones, and every one recurs. The sequencing sample was made of peripheral blood mononuclear cells. These receptors came from a human donor with common variable immunodeficiency.

Only a few counts were recorded for this clone. The read comes to an end 3 residues before the CDR3 does, leaving the germline J gene to fill in the end. The chain links TRBV7-6 to TRBJ2-7, with TRBD1 identical over 9 bases. V lost 5 bases and J lost 5; bases outside the gene matches: 10. This CDR3 is 15 amino acids long. Per the germline V gene, CDR1 is SGHVS and CDR2 is FNYEAQ. The covered CDR3 bases are TGTGCCAGCAGCGTCCGGACAGGGGAAGGGAACGAG. Translating it yields CASSVRTGEGNE. The full CDR3 protein reads CASSVRTGEGNEQYF.

Concerning this clone: The read finishes 3 residues shy of the CDR3 end, and the germline J gene is used to complete it. V is TRBV7-2 and J is TRBJ2-5; D is uncertain. V was cut by 1 base and J by 5 bases, with 5 bases left in between. Germline V lookup: CDR1 SGHTA, CDR2 FQGNSA. The CDR3 extends over 12 amino acids. The CDR3 DNA, read in part, is TGTGCCAGCAGCTTAGTTCGGGAGACC. This sequence encodes CASSLVRET. The CDR3 reads in full as CASSLVRETQYF.

The table lists this clone with many counts. The read halts 3 residues ahead of the CDR3 end, with the missing end drawn from the germline J gene. The chain couples TRBV30 to TRBJ2-1; a weak D match, TRBD2 (5 bases). Trimming removed 4 bases at V and 3 bases at J, with 22 bases between. This CDR3 comprises 17 residues. The germline V gene encodes CDR1 GTSNPN and CDR2 SVGIG (reference sequence). The CDR3 loop is CAWTPFETNSIYNEQFF. Incomplete CDR3 DNA: TGTGCCTGGACCCCCTTCGAGACTAACTCGATCTACAATGAG.

At least ten counts were recorded for this clone. The observed sequence ends 3 residues before the CDR3 terminus, with the missing tail filled in from the germline J gene. This chain joins TRBV7-8 and TRBJ1-4; no firm D call. The length of the CDR3 is 14 residues. Trimming cost V 1 base and J 6 bases, with 9 bases left between them. Germline CDR1 reads SGHVS; CDR2 reads FQNEAQ. The sequenced part of the CDR3 DNA is TGTGCCAGCAGCTTAGTCGGGGTGGATGAAAAA. Residues: CASSLVGVDEK. The whole CDR3 sequence reads CASSLVGVDEKLFF.

To note about this clone: The read ends 3 residues early relative to the CDR3; the germline J gene fills the gap. The J gene is TRBJ1-1, the V gene TRBV18; weak D call: TRBD1 (5 bases). Germline assignment: CDR1 KGHSH and CDR2 LQKENI. This CDR3 is 14 amino acids long. V gave up 1 base and J gave up 3 bases, with 9 bases separating them. The CDR3 loop is CASSPRQGDTEAFF. The covered CDR3 bases are TGTGCCAGCTCACCACGGCAGGGTGACACTGAA.

Comments on this clone: Read data end 3 residues before the CDR3 end; the end is taken from the germline J gene. The genes are TRBV18 and TRBJ2-1; 9 bases agree with TRBD1. The CDR3 extends over 15 amino acids. Germline CDR1 and CDR2: KGHSH and LQKENI. The J segment lost 9 bases and the V segment lost 3 bases, leaving 9 bases of the junction unmatched. Partial CDR3 DNA: TGTGCCAGCTCACCGCCGGGACAGGGTGGACTTGAG. It is translated as CASSPPGQGGLE. The CDR3 as a whole reads CASSPPGQGGLEQFF.

This clone showed up just a few times. With the read ending 3 residues before the CDR3 end, the germline J gene is used to fill in that end. This chain joins TRBV7-9 and TRBJ2-5, with TRBD2 identical over 12 bases. Per the germline V gene, CDR1 is SEHNR and CDR2 is FQNEAQ (reference sequence). This CDR3 has 15 residues. J gave up 5 bases and V 1 base, and 2 bases lay outside the gene matches. CDR3 residues: CASSLEGTSGETQYF. The DNA read from the CDR3 is TGTGCCAGCAGCTTAGAGGGGACTAGCGGGGAGACC.

Note on this clone: The sequence runs out 3 residues before the end of the CDR3; the remainder is reconstructed from the germline J gene. The rearrangement links TRBV7-2 to TRBJ2-7; D gene unclear. V lost 1 base to trimming and J lost 2 bases, with 6 bases between them. Germline V gives CDR1 SGHTA, CDR2 FQGNSA. The CDR3 is made up of 13 amino acids. The DNA read from the CDR3 is TGTGCCAGCAGCTTAGAATCTACCTACGAG. It encodes CASSLESTYE. The entire CDR3 protein reads CASSLESTYEQYF.